This T cell receptor beta chain was sequenced during a study of shared clonotypes between healthy human individuals. The protocol was immunoSEQ multiplex PCR, while the TCRdb copy is restricted to in-frame clones and leaves out a portion. The profile covers nearly 750,000 clones, with 72% appearing a single time and under 2% taken by the ten largest. This clone has only a few counts. The TCR comes from a woman between 25 and 40 years old in good health. What was sequenced was memory CD4+ T cells sorted from blood. Subset of the sample: CD45RA-negative fraction.

The CDR3, as DNA: TGCAGCGTTGAAGGGGCGACTAGCGGGAGTTTAGATACGCAGTATTTT. It yields the protein CSVEGATSGSLDTQYF. V gene TRBV29-1 combines with J gene TRBJ2-3; 12 bases fit TRBD2. CDR1 and CDR2 (germline): SQVTM, ANQGSEA. V dropped 1 base and J dropped 5; count of bases not matched to a gene: 7. CDR3 size: 16 residues.